Each of the 14 T cell receptor gamma chains below was sequenced from the same sample in a study of Vδ1+ human thymocytes. General study points: In the thymus, TRG and TRD repertoires looked highly polyclonal with Gaussian CDR3 lengths.

RNA was extracted from the cells and then reverse transcribed. Multiplex PCR used pooled V-gene forward primers and a constant-region reverse primer to amplify CDR3s. TCRdb used CATT to re-call clones from the multiplex PCR reads. Of about 27,000 gamma-chain clones in the sample, 20% were seen once. Antigens of these TCRs are unknown. The material sequenced was Vdelta1+ gamma-delta thymocytes from the thymus. The subset is: FACS-sorted CD3+ TCRalphabeta- TCRVdelta1+ TCRVdelta2- thymocytes. The receptors were sampled from a boy under two years old who had congenital heart surgery.

About this clone: The protein in this entry is translated from the DNA; at residue 4 it differs from the protein listed in TCRdb. V usage is TRGV9 and J usage is TRGJ1 or TRGJ2. Germline-derived CDR1 and CDR2 are GITISATS and ISYDGTV (reference sequence). This CDR3 is 11 amino acids long. The CDR3 sequence is CALREKYKKLF. The CDR3 region has the DNA TGTGCCTTGCGGGAGAAATATAAGAAACTCTTT.

As regards this clone: Other DNA sequences of this sample code for an identical CDR3. The chain is built from TRGV4 and TRGJ1 or TRGJ2. V was clipped by 0 bases and J by 1 base; unmatched bases: 6. This CDR3 comprises 15 residues. Germline V gene data show CDR1 as EGSTGY and CDR2 as YDSYTSSV. The CDR3 reads CATWDGHRNYYKKLF. CDR3 in DNA: TGTGCCACCTGGGATGGGCATCGTAATTATTATAAGAAACTCTTT.

The gene calls are TRGV3 and TRGJ1 or TRGJ2. Trimming took 3 bases from V and 0 from J; bases not matched to a gene: 8. Per germline, CDR1 VTNTFY and CDR2 YDVSTARD (reference sequence). The CDR3 runs 15 residues. The DNA of the CDR3 is TGTGCCACCTGGGACTCAAATCGGAATTATTATAAGAAACTCTTT. Protein product: CATWDSNRNYYKKLF.

The rearrangement uses TRGV9 and TRGJ1 or TRGJ2. The germline gives CDR1 GITISATS, CDR2 ISYDGTV (reference sequence). Trimming cost V 0 bases and J 7 bases; bases outside gene matches: 15. The CDR3 is made up of 16 amino acids. The CDR3 spells CALWEVQTRVWYKKLF. CDR3 nucleotides: TGTGCCTTGTGGGAGGTGCAAACTCGGGTATGGTATAAGAAACTCTTT.

The chain carries TRGV9 and TRGJ1 or TRGJ2. The CDR3 spans 9 residues. V was clipped by 8 bases and J by 15 bases; unmatched bases: 10. Germline CDR1 GITISATS, CDR2 ISYDGTV (reference sequence). The CDR3: CALSDSRLF. The CDR3 region has the DNA TGTGCCTTGTCAGACTCGAGACTCTTT.

The J gene is TRGJ1 or TRGJ2, the V gene TRGV2. V shed 0 bases, J shed 5 bases, and the junction held 13 bases outside the gene matches. Per the germline V gene, CDR1 is EGSNGY and CDR2 is YDSYNSKV. The CDR3 is 16 amino acids. Here the CDR3 DNA reads TGTGCCACCTGGGACGGGCGAACCCGGAGGGATTATAAGAAACTCTTT. This sequence encodes CATWDGRTRRDYKKLF.

This clone occurred a few times. The chain couples TRGV8 to TRGJ1 or TRGJ2. Looked up from germline, CDR1 is VENAVY and CDR2 is YDSYNSRV. V lost 2 bases to trimming and J lost 11 bases; unmatched junction nucleotides: 3. The CDR3 loop spans 10 amino acids. The CDR3 is CATWDNEKLF. DNA of the CDR3: TGTGCCACCTGGGATAATGAGAAACTCTTT.

The V call is TRGV4, the J call TRGJ1 or TRGJ2. The germline CDR1 and CDR2 sequences are EGSTGY and YDSYTSSV. Losses at the gene ends were 5 bases for V and 2 bases for J; bases not matched to a gene: 12. The CDR3 loop spans 15 amino acids. The CDR3 region is CATWVRARDYYKKLF. CDR3 DNA: TGTGCCACCTGGGTCCGCGCTCGTGATTATTATAAGAAACTCTTT.

Details on this clone: The same CDR3 is also encoded by other DNA sequences in this sample. The V and J genes are TRGV4 and TRGJ1 or TRGJ2. Unmatched junction bases numbered 3, after V lost 0 bases and J lost 10 bases. Germline CDR1 EGSTGY, CDR2 YDSYTSSV. The CDR3 has 11 amino acids. The CDR3 is CATWDGRKKLF. As DNA, the CDR3 is TGTGCCACCTGGGATGGGCGCAAGAAACTCTTT.

The chain is built from TRGV5 and TRGJ1 or TRGJ2. The germline V gene encodes CDR1 VINAFY and CDR2 YDVSNSKD. Trimming took 2 bases from V and 6 from J; bases not matched to a gene: 16. The CDR3 contains 16 residues. The DNA of the CDR3 is TGTGCCACCTGGGACACATCCCGGAATTTACGTTATAAGAAACTCTTT. Its translation is CATWDTSRNLRYKKLF.

The V and J genes are TRGV5 and TRGJ1 or TRGJ2. V shed 2 bases and J 12 bases; nucleotides not matched to a gene: 10. The germline CDR1 and CDR2 sequences are VINAFY and YDVSNSKD. This CDR3 spans 12 amino acids. The CDR3 DNA is TGTGCCACCTGGGACAAATGGGGCAGGAAACTCTTT. Protein product: CATWDKWGRKLF.

This clone was seen a handful of times. V usage is TRGV5 and J usage is TRGJ1 or TRGJ2. Germline V gives CDR1 VINAFY, CDR2 YDVSNSKD. This CDR3 has 15 residues. Unmatched junction bases numbered 6, after V lost 1 base and J lost 0 bases. CDR3 loop: CATWDRTPNYYKKLF. The CDR3 nucleotides read TGTGCCACCTGGGACAGAACCCCGAATTATTATAAGAAACTCTTT.

The chain couples TRGV2 to TRGJ1 or TRGJ2. V trimming: 1 base; J trimming: 2 bases; junction bases outside the gene matches: 8. This CDR3 has 15 amino acids. The germline CDR1 and CDR2 sequences are EGSNGY and YDSYNSKV. CDR3 region: CATWDGYPHYYKKLF. The CDR3 coding sequence is TGTGCCACCTGGGACGGATACCCGCATTATTATAAGAAACTCTTT.

Remarks on this clone: The same CDR3 is also encoded by other DNA sequences in this sample. This sequence joins TRGV9 and TRGJ1 or TRGJ2. This CDR3 is 13 amino acids long. Per the germline V gene, CDR1 is GITISATS and CDR2 is ISYDGTV (reference sequence). The V gene end was trimmed by 1 base and the J gene end by 6 bases; junction bases not matched to a gene: 6. The CDR3 here is CALWEVWGYKKLF. Written as DNA, the CDR3 is TGTGCCTTGTGGGAGGTTTGGGGTTATAAGAAACTCTTT.